The clone carrying this T cell receptor beta chain was seen a handful of times. The data derive from a study of Ad26.COV2.S vaccination and SARS-CoV-2 variants. The germline gives CDR1 SGHNT, CDR2 YYREEE (reference sequence). The CDR3 is 13 residues long. Unmatched junction bases numbered 0, after V lost 0 bases and J lost 3 bases. The treatment is: 15 to 20 received Ad26.COV2.S at low or high dose, single or two shots; 5 received placebo; per-sample allocation not given. Sample collection was performed on day 63 after the first vaccine or placebo injection. Sequencing used immunoSEQ multiplex PCR; TCRdb keeps in-frame clones, though not all of them. The repertoire has about 460,000 clones, roughly 87% of them found once; the top ten carry 1.7%.

The clonotype originates from a person aged 18-60 years who received the Ad26.COV2.S COVID-19 vaccine or a placebo. The sequences come from peripheral blood, collected in a trial of Ad26.COV2.S vaccine versus placebo. The chain uses TRBV5-4 and TRBJ2-7, with 7 positions matching TRBD2. CDR3 bases: TGTGCCAGCAGCTTGGCTAGCGGCTACGAGCAGTACTTC. This gives the protein CASSLASGYEQYF.